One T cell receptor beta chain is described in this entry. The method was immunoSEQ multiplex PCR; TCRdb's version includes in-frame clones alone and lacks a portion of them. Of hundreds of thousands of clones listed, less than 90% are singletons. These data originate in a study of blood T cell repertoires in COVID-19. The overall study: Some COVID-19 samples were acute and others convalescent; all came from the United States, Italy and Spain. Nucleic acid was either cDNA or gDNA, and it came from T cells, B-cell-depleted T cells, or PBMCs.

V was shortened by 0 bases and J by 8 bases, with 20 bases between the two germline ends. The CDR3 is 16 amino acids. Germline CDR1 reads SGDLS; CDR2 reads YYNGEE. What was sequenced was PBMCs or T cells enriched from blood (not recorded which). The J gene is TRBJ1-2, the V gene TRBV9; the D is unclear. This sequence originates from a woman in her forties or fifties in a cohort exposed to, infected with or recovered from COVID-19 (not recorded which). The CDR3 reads CASSVGPGYVSGGYTF. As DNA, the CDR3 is TGTGCCAGCAGCGTAGGTCCGGGGTACGTTTCGGGCGGCTACACCTTC.